This is a list of T cell receptor beta chains from one sample in a study of blood T cell repertoires in COVID-19. Some clones are missing from TCRdb's copy, which holds only in-frame ones; the method was immunoSEQ multiplex PCR. The sample contains roughly 400,000 clones, approximately 92% of which appear only once. The sequencing sample was made of PBMCs or T cells enriched from blood (not recorded which). The receptors were sampled from a man aged 25-40 years who had recovered from COVID-19. The conserved cysteine and the conserved F or W are not part of the CDR3 here. Fields, in order: V gene, J gene, CDR3 protein.

>TRBV2|TRBJ2-3
ASSGTSTQY
>TRBV18|TRBJ2-5
ASSPGTGDQETQY
>TRBV11-2|TRBJ2-1
ASSLGEYNEQF
>TRBV7-8|TRBJ2-1
ASSFSGYNEQF
>TRBV27|TRBJ1-5
ASSLQGANQPQH
>TRBV14|TRBJ1-1
ASSPEGVTEAF
>TRBV4-1|TRBJ2-7
ASSQAVQGYEQY
>TRBV19|TRBJ1-2
ASRQGYYGYT
>TRBV3-1/TRBV3-2|TRBJ1-4
ASSPTRTGEKLF
>TRBV27|TRBJ2-7
ASRKTGVSSYEQY
>TRBV28|TRBJ2-7
ASSETGTGDEQY
>TRBV7-9|TRBJ1-4
ASSLGGFATNEKLF
>TRBV28|TRBJ1-1
ASRSSLNTEAF
>TRBV27|TRBJ1-6
ASSFVQVLSPLH
>TRBV18|TRBJ2-7
ASSPTATAYEQY
>TRBV25-1|TRBJ2-2
ASSELDSYTGELF
>TRBV5-4|TRBJ2-3
ASSLAVGGGRALDTQY
>TRBV5-4|TRBJ1-2
ASRPGTPDYGYT
>TRBV7-9|TRBJ2-1
ASSSSTSGNEQF
>TRBV11-2|TRBJ2-7
ASSLGSGNYEQY
>TRBV7-6|TRBJ1-3
ASSSSGSSGNTIY
>TRBV19|TRBJ2-5
ASRSFWGEGEETQY
>TRBV30|TRBJ1-5
AWSRGWGSNQPQH
>TRBV5-5|TRBJ1-2
ASSLIQGQAYGYT
>TRBV29-1|TRBJ2-3
SAQNPAGSSTDTQY
>TRBV10-1|TRBJ2-3
ASSEVAADTQY
>TRBV11-3|TRBJ2-2
ASSLDTSEGLF
>TRBV18|TRBJ1-2
ASSRGTGNYGYT
>TRBV30|TRBJ1-1
AWDLVTGTEAF
>TRBV11-2|TRBJ2-3
ASSLGASAPTDTQY
>TRBV6-5|TRBJ1-4
ASQAGNEKLF
>TRBV10-3|TRBJ2-5
AISNREVGFQETQY
>TRBV5-4|TRBJ2-7
ASSLDSGYEQY
>TRBV3-1/TRBV3-2|TRBJ1-3
ASSQDSLILSGNTIY
>TRBV7-9|TRBJ1-2
ASSREDWEGYT
>TRBV15|TRBJ1-4
ATSLGGTGRGKLF
>TRBV6-1|TRBJ2-1
ASSEAGQGVNEQF
>TRBV24-1|TRBJ2-3
ATSDRTGVDTQY
>TRBV3-1/TRBV3-2|TRBJ2-1
ASSQLGGSYNEQF
>TRBV28|TRBJ2-7
ASSLSDEQY
>TRBV28|TRBJ2-3
ASSLLAGDTQY
>TRBV6-5|TRBJ1-4
ATDRVPGEKLF
>TRBV28|TRBJ2-7
ASRTRLAGEYEQY
>TRBV13|TRBJ1-6
ASSQGQGNSPLH
>TRBV2|TRBJ1-1
ASSAAQGLTEAF
>TRBV5-6|TRBJ2-5
ASSDLQGGRETQY
>TRBV28|TRBJ2-1
ASSLSSGRPWNEQF
>TRBV3-1/TRBV3-2|TRBJ2-3
ASSPGTGIDTQY
>TRBV5-5|TRBJ2-7
ASSRRDNYEQY
>TRBV3-1/TRBV3-2|TRBJ2-3
ASSSGLAVTDTQY